Each of the 14 T cell receptor beta chains below was sequenced from the same sample in a study of control samples from healthy donors and cancer patients. Data came from immunoSEQ multiplex PCR; TCRdb stores just in-frame clones and leaves some out. The sample records 100,000 or so clones, around 80% being singletons. Sample: blood. These receptors all stem from a woman aged 25 to 39 in good health.

This clone has only a few counts. The rearrangement joins TRBV6-5 to TRBJ1-6, with TRBD1 identical over 9 bases. Losses at the gene ends were 6 bases for V and 10 bases for J; bases not matched to a gene: 7. Germline loops: CDR1 MNHEY, CDR2 SVGAGI. The CDR3 is 14 amino acids. As DNA, the CDR3 is TGTGCCAGCAGGATAGGGACAGGGAGGTCACCCCTCCACTTT. The encoded protein is CASRIGTGRSPLHF.

The sample holds a few counts of this clone. This rearrangement joins TRBV10-3 to TRBJ2-2; 9 bases map to TRBD1. There are 15 residues in the CDR3. Per the germline V gene, CDR1 is ENHRY and CDR2 is SYGVKD. Germline trimming cut 2 bases from V and 6 bases from J; bases unmatched to any gene: 4. The CDR3 is CAISETQGAPGELFF. As DNA, the CDR3 is TGTGCCATCAGTGAGACACAGGGGGCGCCCGGGGAGCTGTTTTTT.

The rearrangement uses TRBV9 and TRBJ1-2; 11 nucleotides line up with TRBD1. CDR3 length equals 16 residues. J lost 4 bases, V lost 4 bases, and 9 bases had no gene match. Germline V gene sequence: CDR1 SGDLS, CDR2 YYNGEE. The CDR3 DNA is TGTGCCAGCAGCAGGACAGGGGGCCGAAGCCCCTATGGCTACACCTTC. It is translated as CASSRTGGRSPYGYTF.

The rearrangement joins TRBV6-5 to TRBJ2-7; D is undetermined. V lost 6 bases and J lost 9, with 12 bases in between. The CDR3 has 11 residues. Germline V gene lookup returns CDR1 MNHEY and CDR2 SVGAGI. In nucleotides, the CDR3 is TGTGCCAGCAGGAACCAAAGAGGGCAGTACTTC. It yields the protein CASRNQRGQYF.

V is TRBV27 and J is TRBJ2-1; 7 positions match TRBD1. The V gene end was trimmed by 5 bases and the J gene end by 7 bases; junction bases not matched to a gene: 14. The CDR3 is 16 residues long. Germline CDR1 MNHEY, CDR2 SMNVEV (reference sequence). CDR3 sequence: CASSPLLRQGANEQFF. In DNA, the CDR3 is TGTGCCAGCAGTCCTCTATTACGACAGGGTGCAAATGAGCAGTTCTTC.

This clone was seen a few times. V usage is TRBV18 and J usage is TRBJ2-1; D ambiguous. Per germline, CDR1 KGHSH and CDR2 LQKENI. The CDR3 is made up of 11 amino acids. The V end lost 4 bases, the J end lost 7 bases, and 5 bases lay between the germline ends. This CDR3 reads CASSLYNEQFF. The DNA for the CDR3 is TGTGCCAGCTCACTTTATAATGAGCAGTTCTTC.

CDR3 DNA: TGTGCCTTGCTAGGCCTCATGAACACTGAAGCTTTCTTT. Its protein product is CALLGLMNTEAFF. This rearrangement joins TRBV30 to TRBJ1-1, with D unresolved. V was cut by 7 bases and J by 0 bases, with 12 bases left in between. The CDR3 has 13 amino acids. Germline V CDR1 and CDR2: GTSNPN, SVGIG (reference sequence).

V gene TRBV5-4 combines with J gene TRBJ1-3, with D perhaps matching TRBD1 (5 bases). V was shortened by 0 bases and J by 4 bases, with 11 bases between the two germline ends. CDR1 is SGHNT and CDR2 is YYREEE in the germline V gene (reference sequence). CDR3 length: 15 amino acids. For the CDR3, the DNA is TGTGCCAGCAGCTTGGTTGGGGGTAACGGAAACACCATATATTTT. Translating gives CASSLVGGNGNTIYF.

The chain is built from TRBV5-1 and TRBJ2-7, with D uncertain. CDR1 is SGHRS, CDR2 YFSETQ, per germline. The CDR3 consists of 14 residues. V shed 0 bases and J shed 2 bases, with 9 bases lying between them. This CDR3 reads CASSLDALAYEQYF. CDR3 DNA: TGCGCCAGCAGCTTGGATGCTCTGGCCTACGAGCAGTACTTC.

The chain joins TRBV7-2 to TRBJ2-5, with D possibly TRBD1 on 5 matching bases. This CDR3 comprises 13 residues. V lost 3 bases and J lost 3, with 8 bases in between. Germline lookup yields CDR1 SGHTA and CDR2 FQGNSA. Here the CDR3 reads CASSFGHEETQYF. CDR3 sequence (DNA): TGTGCCAGCAGCTTCGGACATGAAGAGACCCAGTACTTC.

The V gene is TRBV5-5, the J gene TRBJ2-5; D perhaps matches TRBD1 (6 bases). The ends were cut back, 4 bases at V and 5 bases at J, with 21 bases in the middle. CDR3 length: 16 residues. The germline gives CDR1 SGHKS, CDR2 YYEKEE (reference sequence). CDR3 bases: TGTGCCAGCAGCCTGATGCCCTGGCAGGGACATGAGACCCAGTACTTC. It is translated as CASSLMPWQGHETQYF.

The chain carries TRBV2 and TRBJ2-1; a possible D gene is TRBD1 (6 bases). V gave up 9 bases and J gave up 8 bases, with 20 bases separating them. The CDR3 length is 14 residues. Germline V gene sequence: CDR1 SNHLY, CDR2 FYNNEI. CDR3 in DNA: TGTGCCAGTATCACCGGACAAAAGGGGGATGAGCAGTTCTTC. This encodes CASITGQKGDEQFF.

This clone was recorded at least ten times. The V and J genes are TRBV6-5 and TRBJ1-1, with TRBD1 as a possible D gene (6 bases). CDR3 length: 13 residues. CDR1 is MNHEY, CDR2 SVGAGI, per germline. V was cut by 8 bases and J by 1 base, with 11 bases left in between. The CDR3 spells CASWGGANTEAFF. The CDR3 DNA sequence: TGTGCCAGCTGGGGGGGGGCGAACACTGAAGCTTTCTTT.

This clone occurred many times. The CDR3 coding sequence is TGTGCCATCAGTGGAACCGGGGATGTTGAAGCTTTCTTT. Translated: CAISGTGDVEAFF. The chain uses TRBV10-3 and TRBJ1-1; no definite D call. The germline gives CDR1 ENHRY, CDR2 SYGVKD. The V and J ends lost 4 bases and 7 bases respectively, with 13 bases between them. The length of the CDR3 is 13 residues.